This TCR beta chain was identified during a study of early stage breast cancer tumors. The wider study: The ER+/PR+/HER2- tumors included seven or eight ductal and a few lobular carcinomas. Findings and limits, study-wide: Most shared enriched TCRB sequences were commonly generated ones. Compared with adjacent normal breast, tumors showed roughly 2.5-fold denser, more clonal T cells.

On this clone: No antigen is known for it.

Per germline, CDR1 SGHRS and CDR2 YFSETQ. Trimming removed 4 bases from V and 2 bases from J, with 11 bases in between. The CDR3 has 14 amino acids. The protocol was immunoSEQ multiplex PCR, while the TCRdb copy is restricted to in-frame clones and leaves out a portion. Of some 14,000 clones detected, approximately 80% appear once; the ten largest clones hold less than 8.5%. The TCR comes from a person between 50 and 60 years old with breast cancer. The genes are TRBV5-1 and TRBJ2-3; weak D call: TRBD2 (6 bases). The source material was normal breast tissue next to the tumor. CDR3 in amino acids: CASSAGILTDTQYF. CDR3 DNA: TGCGCCAGCAGCGCGGGGATACTCACAGATACGCAGTATTTT.